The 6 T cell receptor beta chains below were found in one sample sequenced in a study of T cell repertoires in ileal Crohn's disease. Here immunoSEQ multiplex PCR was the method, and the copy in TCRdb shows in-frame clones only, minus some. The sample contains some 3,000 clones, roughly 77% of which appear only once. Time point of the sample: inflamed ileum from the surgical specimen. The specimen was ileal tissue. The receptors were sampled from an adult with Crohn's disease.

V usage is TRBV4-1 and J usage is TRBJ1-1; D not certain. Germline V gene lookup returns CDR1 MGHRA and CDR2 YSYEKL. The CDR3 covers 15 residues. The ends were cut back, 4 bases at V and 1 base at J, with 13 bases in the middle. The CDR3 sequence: CASSPIRTGNTEAFF. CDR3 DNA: TGCGCCAGCAGCCCGATAAGGACGGGGAACACTGAAGCTTTCTTT.

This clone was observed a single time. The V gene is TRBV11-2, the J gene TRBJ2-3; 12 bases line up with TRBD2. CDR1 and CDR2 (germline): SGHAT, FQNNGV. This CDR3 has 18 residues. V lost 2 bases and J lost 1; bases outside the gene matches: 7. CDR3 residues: CASSLKGTSGFGTDTQYF. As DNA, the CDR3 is TGTGCCAGCAGCTTAAAAGGGACTAGCGGGTTCGGCACAGATACGCAGTATTTT.

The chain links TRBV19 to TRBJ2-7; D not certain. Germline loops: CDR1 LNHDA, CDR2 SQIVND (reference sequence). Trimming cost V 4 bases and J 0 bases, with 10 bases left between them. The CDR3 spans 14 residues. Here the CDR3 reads CASSRIPNSYEQYF. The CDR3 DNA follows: TGTGCCAGTAGTAGGATACCCAACTCCTACGAGCAGTACTTC.

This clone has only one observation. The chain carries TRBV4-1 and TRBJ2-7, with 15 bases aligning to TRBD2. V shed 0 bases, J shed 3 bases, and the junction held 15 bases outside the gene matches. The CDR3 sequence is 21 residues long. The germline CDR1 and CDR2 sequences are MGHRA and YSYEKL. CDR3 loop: CASSQDAPGTSGRPNLYEQYF. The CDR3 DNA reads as TGCGCCAGCAGCCAAGATGCCCCCGGGACTAGCGGGAGGCCGAACCTCTACGAGCAGTACTTC.

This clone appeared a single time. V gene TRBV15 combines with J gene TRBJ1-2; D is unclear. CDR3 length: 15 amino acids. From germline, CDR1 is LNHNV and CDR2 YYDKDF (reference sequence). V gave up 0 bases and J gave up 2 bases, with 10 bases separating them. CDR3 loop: CATSRDAAPNYGYTF. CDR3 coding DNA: TGTGCCACCAGCAGAGATGCGGCACCGAACTATGGCTACACCTTC.

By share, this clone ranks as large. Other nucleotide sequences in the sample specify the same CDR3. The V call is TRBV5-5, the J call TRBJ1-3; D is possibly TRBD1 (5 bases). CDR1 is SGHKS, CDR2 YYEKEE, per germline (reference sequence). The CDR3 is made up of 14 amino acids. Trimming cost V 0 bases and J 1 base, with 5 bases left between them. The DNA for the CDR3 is TGTGCCAGCAGCTTGGCAGGGTCTGGAAACACCATATATTTT. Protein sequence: CASSLAGSGNTIYF.